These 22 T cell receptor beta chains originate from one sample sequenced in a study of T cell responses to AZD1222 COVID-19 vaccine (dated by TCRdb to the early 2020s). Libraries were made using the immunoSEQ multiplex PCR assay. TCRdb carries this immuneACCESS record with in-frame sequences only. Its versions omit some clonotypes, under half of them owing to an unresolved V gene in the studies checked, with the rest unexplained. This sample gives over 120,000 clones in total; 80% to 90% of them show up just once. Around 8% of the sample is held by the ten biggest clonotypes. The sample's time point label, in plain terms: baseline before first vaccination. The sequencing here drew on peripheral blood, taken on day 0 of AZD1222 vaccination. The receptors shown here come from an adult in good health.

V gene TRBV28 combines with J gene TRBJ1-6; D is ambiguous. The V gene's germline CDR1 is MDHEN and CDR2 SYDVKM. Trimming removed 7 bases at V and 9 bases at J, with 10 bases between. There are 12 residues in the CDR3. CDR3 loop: CASNGDGSPLHF. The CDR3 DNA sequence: TGTGCCAGCAACGGGGATGGTTCACCCCTCCACTTT.

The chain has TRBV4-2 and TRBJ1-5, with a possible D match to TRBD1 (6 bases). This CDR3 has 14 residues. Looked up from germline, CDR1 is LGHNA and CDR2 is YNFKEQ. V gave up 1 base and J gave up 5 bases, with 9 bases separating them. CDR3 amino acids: CASSQARGDQPQHF. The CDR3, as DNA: TGTGCCAGCAGCCAAGCGAGGGGGGATCAGCCCCAGCATTTT.

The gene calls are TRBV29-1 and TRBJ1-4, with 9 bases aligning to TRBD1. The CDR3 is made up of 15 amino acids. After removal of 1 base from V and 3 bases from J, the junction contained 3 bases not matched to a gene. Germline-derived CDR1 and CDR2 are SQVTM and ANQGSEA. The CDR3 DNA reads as TGCAGCGTTGAAGGGGGACAGGGTTCTAATGAAAAACTGTTTTTT. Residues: CSVEGGQGSNEKLFF.

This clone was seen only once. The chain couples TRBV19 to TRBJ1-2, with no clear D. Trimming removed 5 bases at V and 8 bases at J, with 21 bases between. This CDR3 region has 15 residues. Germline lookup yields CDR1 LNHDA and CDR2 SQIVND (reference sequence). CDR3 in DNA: TGTGCCAGTAGTCTTCAGCGGGTCCCGGCCTTCGGCTACACCTTC. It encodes CASSLQRVPAFGYTF. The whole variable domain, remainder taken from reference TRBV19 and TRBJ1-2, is DGGITQSPKYLFRKEGQNVTLSCEQNLNHDAMYWYRQDPGQGLRLIYYSQIVNDFQKGDIAEGYSVSREKKESFPLTVTSAQKNPTAFYLCASSLQRVPAFGYTFGSGTRLTVV.

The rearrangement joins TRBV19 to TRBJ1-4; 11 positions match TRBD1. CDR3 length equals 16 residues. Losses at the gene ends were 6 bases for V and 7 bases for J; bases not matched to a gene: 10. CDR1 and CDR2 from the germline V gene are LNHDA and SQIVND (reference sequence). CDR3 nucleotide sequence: TGTGCCAGTAGGCTGGACAGGGGGCGATTGAGTGAAAAACTGTTTTTT. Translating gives CASRLDRGRLSEKLFF. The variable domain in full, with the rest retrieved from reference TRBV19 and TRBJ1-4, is DGGITQSPKYLFRKEGQNVTLSCEQNLNHDAMYWYRQDPGQGLRLIYYSQIVNDFQKGDIAEGYSVSREKKESFPLTVTSAQKNPTAFYLCASRLDRGRLSEKLFFGSGTQLSVL.

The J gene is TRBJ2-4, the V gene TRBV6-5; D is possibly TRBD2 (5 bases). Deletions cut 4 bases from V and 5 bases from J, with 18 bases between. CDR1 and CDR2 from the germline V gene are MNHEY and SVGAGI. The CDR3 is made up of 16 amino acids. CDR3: CASSFSLSASENIQYF. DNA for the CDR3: TGTGCCAGCAGTTTCAGTCTTAGCGCCTCAGAAAACATTCAGTACTTC.

The CDR3 region has the DNA TGTGCCAGCAGCCATCCCCGCCGTTCCGTGGGCCAGGATGAAAAACTGTTTTTT. It encodes CASSHPRRSVGQDEKLFF. The chain has TRBV7-6 and TRBJ1-4; D call uncertain. This CDR3 contains 18 residues. Per the germline V gene, CDR1 is SGHVS and CDR2 is FNYEAQ. V lost 5 bases to trimming and J lost 6 bases, with 25 bases between them. The whole variable domain, filled in from reference TRBV7-6 and TRBJ1-4, reads GAGVSQSPRYKVTKRGQDVALRCDPISGHVSLYWYRQALGQGPEFLTYFNYEAQQDKSGLPNDRFSAERPEGSISTLTIQRTEQRDSAMYRCASSHPRRSVGQDEKLFFGSGTQLSVL.

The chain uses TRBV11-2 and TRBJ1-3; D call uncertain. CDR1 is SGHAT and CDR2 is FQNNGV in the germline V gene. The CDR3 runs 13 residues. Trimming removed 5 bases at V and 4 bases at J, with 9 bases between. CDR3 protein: CASSPKQGNTIYF. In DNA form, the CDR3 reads TGTGCCAGCAGCCCAAAGCAGGGAAACACCATATATTTT.

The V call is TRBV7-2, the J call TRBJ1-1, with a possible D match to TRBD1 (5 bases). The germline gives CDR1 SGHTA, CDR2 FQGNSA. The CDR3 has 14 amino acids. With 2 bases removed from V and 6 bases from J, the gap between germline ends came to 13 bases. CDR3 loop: CASSLRGDLPEAFF. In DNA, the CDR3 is TGTGCCAGCAGCTTACGGGGGGACCTTCCTGAAGCTTTCTTT.

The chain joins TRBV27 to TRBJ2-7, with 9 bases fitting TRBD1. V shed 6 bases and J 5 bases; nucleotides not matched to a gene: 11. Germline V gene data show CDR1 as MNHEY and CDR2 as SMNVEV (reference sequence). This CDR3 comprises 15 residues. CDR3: CASRNPGTGRNEQYF. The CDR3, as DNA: TGTGCCAGCAGGAATCCCGGGACAGGGAGGAACGAGCAGTACTTC.

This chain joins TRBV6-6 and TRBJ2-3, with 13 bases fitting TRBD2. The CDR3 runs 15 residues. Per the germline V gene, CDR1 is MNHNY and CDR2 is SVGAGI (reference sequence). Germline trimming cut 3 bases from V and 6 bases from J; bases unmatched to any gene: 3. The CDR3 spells CASSYTSGRGDTQYF. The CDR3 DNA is TGTGCCAGCAGTTATACTAGCGGGAGGGGGGATACGCAGTATTTT.

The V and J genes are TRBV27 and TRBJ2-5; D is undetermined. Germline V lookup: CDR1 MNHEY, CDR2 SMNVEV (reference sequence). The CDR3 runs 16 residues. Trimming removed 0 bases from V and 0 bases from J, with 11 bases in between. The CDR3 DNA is TGTGCCAGCAGTTTATCGAGCCCGGCGTACCAAGAGACCCAGTACTTC. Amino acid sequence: CASSLSSPAYQETQYF.

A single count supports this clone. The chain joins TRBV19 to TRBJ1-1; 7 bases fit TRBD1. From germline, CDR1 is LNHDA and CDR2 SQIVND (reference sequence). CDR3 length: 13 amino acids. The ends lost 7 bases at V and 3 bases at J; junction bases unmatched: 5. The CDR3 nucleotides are TGTGCCAGTAATTACGACAGGGACACTGAAGCTTTCTTT. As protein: CASNYDRDTEAFF.

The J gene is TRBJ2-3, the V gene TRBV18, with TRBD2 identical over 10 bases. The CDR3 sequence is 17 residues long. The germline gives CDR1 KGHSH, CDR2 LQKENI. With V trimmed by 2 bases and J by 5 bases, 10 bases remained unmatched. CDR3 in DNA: TGTGCCAGCTCACCAGTGGCTAGCGGGAGTATATTAGATACGCAGTATTTT. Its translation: CASSPVASGSILDTQYF.

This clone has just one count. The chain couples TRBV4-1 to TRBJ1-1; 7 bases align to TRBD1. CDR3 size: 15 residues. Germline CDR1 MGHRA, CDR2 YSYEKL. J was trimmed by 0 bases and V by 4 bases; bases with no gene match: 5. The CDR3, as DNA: TGCGCCAGCAGCCTAAAACAGGGGATGAACACTGAAGCTTTCTTT. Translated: CASSLKQGMNTEAFF.

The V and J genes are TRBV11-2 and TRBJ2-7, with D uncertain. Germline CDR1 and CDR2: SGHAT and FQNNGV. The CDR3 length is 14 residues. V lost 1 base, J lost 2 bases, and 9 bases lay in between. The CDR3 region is CASSLAYGTYEQYF. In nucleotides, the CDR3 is TGTGCCAGCAGCTTAGCTTACGGAACCTACGAGCAGTACTTC.

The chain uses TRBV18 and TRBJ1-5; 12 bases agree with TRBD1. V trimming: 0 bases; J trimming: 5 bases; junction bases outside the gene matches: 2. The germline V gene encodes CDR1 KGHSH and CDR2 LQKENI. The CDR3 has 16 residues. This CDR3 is CASSPPGTGGDQPQHF. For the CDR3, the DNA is TGTGCCAGCTCACCACCCGGGACAGGGGGCGATCAGCCCCAGCATTTT.

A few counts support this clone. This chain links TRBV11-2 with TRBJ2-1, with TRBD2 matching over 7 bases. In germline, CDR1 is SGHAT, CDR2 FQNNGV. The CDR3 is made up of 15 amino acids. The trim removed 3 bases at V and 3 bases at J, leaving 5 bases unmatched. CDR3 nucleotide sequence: TGTGCCAGCAGCTTGGGACCGGGGGGCTACAATGAGCAGTTCTTC. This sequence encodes CASSLGPGGYNEQFF.

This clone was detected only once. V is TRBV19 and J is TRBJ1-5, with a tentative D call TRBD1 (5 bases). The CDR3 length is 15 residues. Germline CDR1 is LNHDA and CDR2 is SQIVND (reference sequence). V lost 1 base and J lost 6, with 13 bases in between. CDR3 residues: CASSIVGQGGQPQHF. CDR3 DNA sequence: TGTGCCAGTAGTATAGTGGGGCAGGGTGGTCAGCCCCAGCATTTT.

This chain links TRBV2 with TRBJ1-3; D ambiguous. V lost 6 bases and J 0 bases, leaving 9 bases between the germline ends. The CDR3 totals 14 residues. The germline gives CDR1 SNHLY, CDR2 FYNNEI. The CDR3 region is CASSPRSSGNTIYF. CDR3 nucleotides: TGTGCCAGCAGCCCCAGGTCCTCTGGAAACACCATATATTTT. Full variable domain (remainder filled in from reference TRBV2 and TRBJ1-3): EPEVTQTPSHQVTQMGQEVILRCVPISNHLYFYWYRQILGQKVEFLVSFYNNEISEKSEIFDDQFSVERPDGSNFTLKIRSTKLEDSAMYFCASSPRSSGNTIYFGEGSWLTVV.

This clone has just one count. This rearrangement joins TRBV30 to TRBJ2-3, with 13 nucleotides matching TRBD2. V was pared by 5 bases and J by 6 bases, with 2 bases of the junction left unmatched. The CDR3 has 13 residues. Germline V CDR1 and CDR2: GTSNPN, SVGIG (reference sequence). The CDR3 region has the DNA TGTGCCTGGGGACTAGCGGGGGTGGATACGCAGTATTTT. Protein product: CAWGLAGVDTQYF.

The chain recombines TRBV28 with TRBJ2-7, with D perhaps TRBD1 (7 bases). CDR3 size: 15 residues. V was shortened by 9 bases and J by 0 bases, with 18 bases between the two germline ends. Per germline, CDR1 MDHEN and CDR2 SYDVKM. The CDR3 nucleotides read TGTGCCAGTTGGGGGGCAGGGGGAAGCTCCTACGAGCAGTACTTC. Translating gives CASWGAGGSSYEQYF.